The 2 T cell receptor beta chains below all came from one sample that was sequenced in a study of technical replicates of blood from a handful of donors. TCRdb's table, derived via immunoSEQ multiplex PCR, lists solely in-frame clones and lacks some. The sample includes some 57,000 clones, about 97% seen only once; the top ten take about 0.19%. The specimen sequenced was T cells isolated from PBMCs. The origin of the receptors is a human donor in good health.

This chain joins TRBV5-1 and TRBJ2-2, with 11 bases that match TRBD1. The CDR3 is 16 residues long. Germline lookup yields CDR1 SGHRS and CDR2 YFSETQ. The V segment lost 4 bases and the J segment 4 bases; nucleotides outside the gene matches: 6. CDR3 region: CASSRGQGGGTGELFF. The CDR3 DNA sequence: TGCGCCAGCAGCAGGGGACAGGGGGGAGGCACCGGGGAGCTGTTTTTT.

The V call is TRBV7-8, the J call TRBJ1-2; unclear D gene. V was pared by 1 base and J by 0 bases, with 12 bases between. Per germline, CDR1 SGHVS and CDR2 FQNEAQ. The CDR3 is made up of 16 amino acids. CDR3 coding DNA: TGTGCCAGCAGCTTAGTTGTGTCCCCTTCTAACTATGGCTACACCTTC. Its translation: CASSLVVSPSNYGYTF.